This T cell receptor (beta chain) emerged from a study of cytomegalovirus exposure and HLA in healthy donors. In this sample, this clone turned up once. Its specificity is unknown. Study-wide results and limits: Specific recognition of CMV antigens was confirmed in vitro for a few chains (all CMV-associated). TCR beta chains numbering under 200 were designated cytomegalovirus-associated.

Profiling relied on immunoSEQ multiplex PCR, and the TCRdb table lists in-frame clones only, not all of them. Of 150,000 to 200,000 clones detected, approximately 85% appear once; the ten largest clones hold over 1.3%. The V gene end was trimmed by 6 bases and the J gene end by 6 bases; junction bases not matched to a gene: 10. CDR1 and CDR2 (germline): SGHTA, FQGNSA. There are 16 residues in the CDR3. The chain is built from TRBV7-2 and TRBJ2-3; 12 bases map to TRBD2. The sequencing sample was made of PBMCs. This TCR was sampled from a woman under 30 in good health and CMV-seronegative. The CDR3 DNA is TGTGCCAGCAGGGCGGGCACTAGCGGGAGGAGGGATACGCAGTATTTT. It specifies CASRAGTSGRRDTQYF.